This T cell receptor beta chain originates from a study of OX40 agonist ivuxolimab in advanced cancers. Looking at the study overall: At 0.01 to 10 mg/kg, ivuxolimab was administered intravenously to patients every 2 weeks.

This clone has a handful of counts. CDR1 SEHNR and CDR2 FQNEAQ come from the germline V gene (reference sequence). V was cut by 1 base and J by 13 bases, with 17 bases left in between. The CDR3 runs 14 residues. Clones were read by immunoSEQ multiplex PCR, and TCRdb kept only the in-frame ones, dropping some. Here the sample spans under 35,000 clones, approximately 79% being singletons. The source of this sequence is an adult with an advanced solid tumor such as melanoma, head and neck, liver or kidney cancer. This chain uses TRBV7-9 with TRBJ1-5; D is unresolved. Here the sequenced sample was CD4+ or CD8+ T cells sorted from blood, taken in a trial of the OX40 agonist ivuxolimab. CDR3 residues: CASSLEVGTTQQHF. DNA for the CDR3: TGTGCCAGCAGCTTAGAGGTGGGCACGACACAGCAGCATTTT.